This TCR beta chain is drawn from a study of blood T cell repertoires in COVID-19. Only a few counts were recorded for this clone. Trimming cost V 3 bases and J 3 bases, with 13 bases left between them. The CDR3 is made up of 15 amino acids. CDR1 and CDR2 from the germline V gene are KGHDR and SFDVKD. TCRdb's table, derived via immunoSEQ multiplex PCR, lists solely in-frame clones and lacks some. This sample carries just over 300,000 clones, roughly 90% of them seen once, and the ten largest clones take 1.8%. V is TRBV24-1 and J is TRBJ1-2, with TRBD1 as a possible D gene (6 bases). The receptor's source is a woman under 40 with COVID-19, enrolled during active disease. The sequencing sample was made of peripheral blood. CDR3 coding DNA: TGTGCCACCAGTGATGCCCAGGGGTCGTACTATGGCTACACCTTC. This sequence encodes CATSDAQGSYYGYTF.